The clone carrying this TCR beta chain has ten or more counts. This sample is part of a study of T cells after yellow fever vaccination. Study context: Those fractions that held only low numbers of cells were prepared using the SMART-Seq v4 Ultra Low Input RNA kit.

A universal primer site and UMIs were added as TCR cDNA was made by 5'RACE template switching. TCRdb analysed the 5' RACE reads with MiXCR anew, one entry per CDR3 protein. The sample includes under 300,000 distinct CDR3 sequences, 6.9% of them seen just once. This TCR derives from a man aged 25-45 years who received the YFV17D yellow fever vaccine. Sequencing used CD4+ T cells sorted from PBMCs, obtained 15 days after the yellow fever booster vaccination.

The CDR3 DNA sequence: TGCAGTGCTAGGTCACAGGGCCTGAGAGAGACCCAGTACTTC. This encodes CSARSQGLRETQYF. The rearrangement uses TRBV20-1 and TRBJ2-5, with D possibly matching TRBD1 (6 bases). Per germline, CDR1 DFQATT and CDR2 SNEGSKA (reference sequence). The V end lost 3 bases, the J end lost 4 bases, and 15 bases lay between the germline ends. There are 14 residues in the CDR3.